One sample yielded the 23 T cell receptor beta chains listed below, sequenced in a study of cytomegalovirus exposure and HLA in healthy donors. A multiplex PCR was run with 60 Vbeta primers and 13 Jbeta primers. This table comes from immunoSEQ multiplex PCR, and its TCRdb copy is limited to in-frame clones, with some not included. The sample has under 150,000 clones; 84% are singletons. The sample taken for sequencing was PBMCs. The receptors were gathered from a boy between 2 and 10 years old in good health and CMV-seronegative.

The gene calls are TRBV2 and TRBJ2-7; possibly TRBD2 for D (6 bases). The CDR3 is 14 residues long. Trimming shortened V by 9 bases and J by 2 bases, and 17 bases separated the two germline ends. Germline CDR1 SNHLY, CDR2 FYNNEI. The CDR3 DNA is TGTGCCAGTGAGGAGGGTGCTCTTGCCTACGAGCAGTACTTC. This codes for CASEEGALAYEQYF.

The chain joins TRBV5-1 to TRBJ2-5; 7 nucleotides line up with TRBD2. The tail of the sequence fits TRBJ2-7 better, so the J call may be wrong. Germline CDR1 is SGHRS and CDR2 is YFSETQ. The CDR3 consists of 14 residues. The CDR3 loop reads CASSLATSVYEQYF. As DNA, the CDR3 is TGCGCCAGCAGCTTGGCCACTAGCGTCTACGAGCAGTACTTC.

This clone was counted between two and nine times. This CDR3 reads CASSPAAGTGELFF. Written as DNA, the CDR3 is TGTGCCAGCAGTCCCGCGGCGGGTACCGGGGAGCTGTTTTTT. This chain uses TRBV6-5 with TRBJ2-2; D possibly corresponds to TRBD2 (5 bases). Per the germline V gene, CDR1 is MNHEY and CDR2 is SVGAGI. V was pared by 5 bases and J by 5 bases, with 12 bases between. The length of the CDR3 is 14 residues.

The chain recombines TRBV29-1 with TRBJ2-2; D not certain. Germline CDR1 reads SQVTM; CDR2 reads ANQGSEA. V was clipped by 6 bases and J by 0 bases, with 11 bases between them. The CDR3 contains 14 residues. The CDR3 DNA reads TGCAGCGTCATACAATACGCGAACACCGGGGAGCTGTTTTTT. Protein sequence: CSVIQYANTGELFF.

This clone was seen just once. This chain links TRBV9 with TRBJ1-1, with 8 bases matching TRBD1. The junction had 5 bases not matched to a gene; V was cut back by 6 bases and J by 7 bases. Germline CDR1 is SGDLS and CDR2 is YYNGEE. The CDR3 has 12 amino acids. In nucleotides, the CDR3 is TGTGCCAGCATCACACAGGGGGGTGAAGCTTTCTTT. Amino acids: CASITQGGEAFF.

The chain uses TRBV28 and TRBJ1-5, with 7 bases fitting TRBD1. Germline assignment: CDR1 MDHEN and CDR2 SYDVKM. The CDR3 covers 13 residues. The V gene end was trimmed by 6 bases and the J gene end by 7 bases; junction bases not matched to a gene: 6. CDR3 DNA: TGTGCCAGCAGACGACAGGGTCGGCAGCCCCAGCATTTT. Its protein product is CASRRQGRQPQHF.

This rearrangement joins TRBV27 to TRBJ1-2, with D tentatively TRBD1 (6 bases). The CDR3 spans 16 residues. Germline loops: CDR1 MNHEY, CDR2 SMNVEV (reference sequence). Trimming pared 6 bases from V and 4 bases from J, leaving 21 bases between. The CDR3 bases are TGTGCCAGCAGAACTCGAAGAACCGGGACAAGCTATGGCTACACCTTC. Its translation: CASRTRRTGTSYGYTF.

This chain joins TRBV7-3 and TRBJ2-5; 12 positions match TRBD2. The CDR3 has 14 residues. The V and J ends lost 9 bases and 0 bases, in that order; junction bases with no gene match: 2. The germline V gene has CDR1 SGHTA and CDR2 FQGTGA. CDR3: CARTSGGYQETQYF. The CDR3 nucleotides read TGTGCCAGAACTAGCGGGGGGTACCAAGAGACCCAGTACTTC.

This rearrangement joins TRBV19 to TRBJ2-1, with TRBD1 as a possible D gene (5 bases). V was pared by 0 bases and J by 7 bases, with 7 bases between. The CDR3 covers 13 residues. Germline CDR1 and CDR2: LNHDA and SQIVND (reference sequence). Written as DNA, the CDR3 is TGTGCCAGTAGTATAGATCAGGGAAATGAGCAGTTCTTC. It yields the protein CASSIDQGNEQFF.

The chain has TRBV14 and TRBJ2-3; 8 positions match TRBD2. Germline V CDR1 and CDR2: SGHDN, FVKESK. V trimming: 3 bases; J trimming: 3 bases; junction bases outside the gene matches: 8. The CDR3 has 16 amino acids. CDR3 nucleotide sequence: TGTGCCAGCAGCCACCCGGGACTAGACCGTACAGATACGCAGTATTTT. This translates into CASSHPGLDRTDTQYF.

The CDR3 region is CASSYFRVDRDRGYTF. The CDR3 nucleotides are TGTGCCAGCAGTTACTTCAGGGTTGACAGGGATCGTGGCTACACCTTC. The chain is built from TRBV6-5 and TRBJ1-2, with 7 bases lining up with TRBD1. Trimming removed 1 base from V and 7 bases from J; junction bases left unmatched: 12. The CDR3 sequence is 16 residues long. Germline V gives CDR1 MNHEY, CDR2 SVGAGI.

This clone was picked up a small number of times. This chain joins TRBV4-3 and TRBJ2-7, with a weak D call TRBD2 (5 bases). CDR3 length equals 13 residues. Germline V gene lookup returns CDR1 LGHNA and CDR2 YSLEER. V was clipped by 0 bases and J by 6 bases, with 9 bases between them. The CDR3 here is CASSQDAGGEQYF. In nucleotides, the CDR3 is TGCGCCAGCAGCCAAGATGCAGGAGGCGAGCAGTACTTC.

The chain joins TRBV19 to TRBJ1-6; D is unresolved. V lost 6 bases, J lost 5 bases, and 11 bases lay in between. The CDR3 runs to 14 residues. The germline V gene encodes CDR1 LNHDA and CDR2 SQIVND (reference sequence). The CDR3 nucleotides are TGTGCCAGTAGCTTCCGGGAGAATAATTCACCCCTCCACTTT. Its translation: CASSFRENNSPLHF. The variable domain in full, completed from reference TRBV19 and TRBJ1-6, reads DGGITQSPKYLFRKEGQNVTLSCEQNLNHDAMYWYRQDPGQGLRLIYYSQIVNDFQKGDIAEGYSVSREKKESFPLTVTSAQKNPTAFYLCASSFRENNSPLHFGNGTRLTVT.

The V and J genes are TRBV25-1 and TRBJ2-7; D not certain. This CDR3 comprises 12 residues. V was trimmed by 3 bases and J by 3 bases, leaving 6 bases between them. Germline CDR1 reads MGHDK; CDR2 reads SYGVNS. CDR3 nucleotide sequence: TGTGCCAGCAGTGAGCGCTTCTACGAGCAGTACTTC. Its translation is CASSERFYEQYF.

CDR3 bases: TGTGCCAGCAGCCGTACCTCGGGCCAAGAGACCCAGTACTTC. It codes for CASSRTSGQETQYF. The chain combines TRBV5-4 with TRBJ2-5; D is unclear. CDR1 and CDR2 (germline): SGHNT, YYREEE (reference sequence). There are 14 residues in the CDR3. The germline V and J ends were trimmed by 4 bases and 1 base, with 11 bases remaining between them.

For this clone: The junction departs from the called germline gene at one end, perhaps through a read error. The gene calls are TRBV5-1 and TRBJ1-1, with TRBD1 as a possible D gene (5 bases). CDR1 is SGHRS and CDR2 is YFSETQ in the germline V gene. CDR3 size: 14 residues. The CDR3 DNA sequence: TGCGCCAGCGGCTTGAGCGGGACCCAGCCTGAAGCTTTCTTT. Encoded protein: CASGLSGTQPEAFF.

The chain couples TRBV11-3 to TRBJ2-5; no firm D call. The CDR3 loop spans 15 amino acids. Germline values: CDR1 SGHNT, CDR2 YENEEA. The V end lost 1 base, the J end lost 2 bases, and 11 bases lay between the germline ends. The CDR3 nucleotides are TGTGCCAGCAGCTTAGTTCAGGTTCTTCAAGAGACCCAGTACTTC. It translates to CASSLVQVLQETQYF.

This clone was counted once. The CDR3 DNA follows: TGTGCCAGCAATACAGGGGGCTTAGGCGGAGCTTTCTTT. As protein: CASNTGGLGGAFF. The genes are TRBV6-5 and TRBJ1-1; TRBD1 matches 9 bases. The CDR3 runs 13 residues. V shed 7 bases, J shed 10 bases, and the junction held 10 bases outside the gene matches. Germline values: CDR1 MNHEY, CDR2 SVGAGI.

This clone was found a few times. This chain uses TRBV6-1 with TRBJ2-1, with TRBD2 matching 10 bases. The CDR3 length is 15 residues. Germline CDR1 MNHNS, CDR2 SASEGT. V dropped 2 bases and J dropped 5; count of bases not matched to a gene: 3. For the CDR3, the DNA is TGTGCCAGCAGTGAACTAGCGGGGGAGAACAATGAGCAGTTCTTC. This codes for CASSELAGENNEQFF.

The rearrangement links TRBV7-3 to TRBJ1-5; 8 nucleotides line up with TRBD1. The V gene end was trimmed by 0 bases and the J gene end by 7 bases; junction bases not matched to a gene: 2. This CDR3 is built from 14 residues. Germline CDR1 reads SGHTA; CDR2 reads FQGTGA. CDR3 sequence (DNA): TGTGCCAGCAGCTTAACCAGGGGGCGGCAGCCCCAGCATTTT. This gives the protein CASSLTRGRQPQHF.

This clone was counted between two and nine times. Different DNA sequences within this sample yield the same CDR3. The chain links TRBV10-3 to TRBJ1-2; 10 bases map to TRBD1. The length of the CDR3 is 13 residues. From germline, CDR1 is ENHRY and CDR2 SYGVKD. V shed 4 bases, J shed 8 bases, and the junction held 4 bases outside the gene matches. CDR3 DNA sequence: TGTGCCATCAGTGGGGGACAGGGGTACGGCTACACCTTC. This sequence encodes CAISGGQGYGYTF.

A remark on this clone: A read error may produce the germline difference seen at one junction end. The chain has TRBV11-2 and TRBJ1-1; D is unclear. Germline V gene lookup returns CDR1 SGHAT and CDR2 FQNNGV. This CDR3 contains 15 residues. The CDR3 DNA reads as TGTGCCAGCAGCTCGCTCCGCCAAAGCCCCTCCCGTTGCGTCTTT. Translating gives CASSSLRQSPSRCVF.

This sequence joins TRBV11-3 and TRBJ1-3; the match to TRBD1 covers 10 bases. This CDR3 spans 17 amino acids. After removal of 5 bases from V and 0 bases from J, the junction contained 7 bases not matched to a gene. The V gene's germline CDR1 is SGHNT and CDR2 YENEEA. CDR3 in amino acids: CASSLRQGAYSGNTIYF. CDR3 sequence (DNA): TGTGCCAGCAGCCTTCGACAGGGGGCTTACTCTGGAAACACCATATATTTT.